This T cell receptor beta chain was identified in a study of blood T cell repertoires in COVID-19. Per the original methods: The authors estimated nucleated cell counts from reference gene primer amplification. The protocol was immunoSEQ multiplex PCR, while the TCRdb copy is restricted to in-frame clones and leaves out a portion. That table is the source of V, J and clone size, and D and trimming were worked out from the DNA. Of tens of thousands of clones in the sample, roughly four fifths were seen once. Germline assignment: CDR1 SGHNT and CDR2 YENEEA. The CDR3 runs to 14 residues. V lost 0 bases and J lost 10, with 13 bases in between.

The receptor was derived from a human donor in a cohort sampled during active COVID-19. The V and J genes are TRBV11-3 and TRBJ2-1; D is possibly TRBD2 (5 bases). Sequenced input: peripheral blood. Here the CDR3 DNA reads TGTGCCAGCAGCTTAGATTCTAGCAGCTCCGAGCAGTTCTTC. As protein: CASSLDSSSSEQFF.